Listed below are T cell receptor beta chains from one sample, sequenced in a study of cytomegalovirus exposure and HLA in healthy donors. The repertoire was sequenced with immunoSEQ multiplex PCR; TCRdb's copy has only in-frame clones and lacks some. Of some 150,000 clones listed, around 80% are singletons. The sample comprised PBMCs. These receptors all stem from a young man in good health and CMV-seropositive. Each CDR3 is given with its conserved first and last residue. Fields, in order: D gene, clone size, V gene, J gene, CDR3 protein, CDR3 DNA. The D gene is left open where the match is weak. Part of the rows lack a size; the others show once, few, many or a class for expanded clones.

>NA|NA|TRBV4-3|TRBJ1-1
CASSQDPGLRQNTEAFF
TGCGCCAGCAGCCAAGACCCGGGACTCAGACAGAACACTGAAGCTTTCTTT
>TRBD1|NA|TRBV18|TRBJ2-7
CASSPRGLVYEQYF
TGTGCCAGCTCACCCAGGGGGTTGGTCTACGAGCAGTACTTC
>NA|NA|TRBV15|TRBJ2-5
CATSNPKQNQYF
TGTGCCACCAGCAACCCTAAACAGAACCAGTACTTC
>NA|NA|TRBV6-5|TRBJ2-1
CASRTSGFYNEQFF
TGTGCCAGCAGGACGTCAGGCTTCTACAATGAGCAGTTCTTC
>TRBD2|NA|TRBV13|TRBJ2-3
CASSPSIVGGLDTQYF
TGTGCCAGCAGCCCCTCAATAGTGGGAGGGTTGGATACGCAGTATTTT
>NA|NA|TRBV11-2|TRBJ1-5
CASSSPEVRTAGNQPQHF
TGTGCCAGCAGCTCCCCCGAAGTCCGGACAGCAGGAAATCAGCCCCAGCATTTT
>NA|NA|TRBV18|TRBJ1-6
CASSSYRDIDSPLHF
TGTGCCAGCTCATCCTACCGGGACATAGATTCACCCCTCCACTTT
>TRBD1|NA|TRBV4-3|TRBJ1-5
CASSQDTGVEGQPQHF
TGCGCCAGCAGCCAAGATACAGGGGTAGAAGGTCAGCCCCAGCATTTT
>TRBD1|few|TRBV5-4|TRBJ2-5
CASSLTGVGETQYF
TGTGCCAGCAGCCTGACAGGGGTGGGGGAGACCCAGTACTTC
>NA|NA|TRBV19|TRBJ2-7
CASSIKWSAGHEQYF
TGTGCCAGTAGTATTAAGTGGTCTGCAGGCCACGAGCAGTACTTC